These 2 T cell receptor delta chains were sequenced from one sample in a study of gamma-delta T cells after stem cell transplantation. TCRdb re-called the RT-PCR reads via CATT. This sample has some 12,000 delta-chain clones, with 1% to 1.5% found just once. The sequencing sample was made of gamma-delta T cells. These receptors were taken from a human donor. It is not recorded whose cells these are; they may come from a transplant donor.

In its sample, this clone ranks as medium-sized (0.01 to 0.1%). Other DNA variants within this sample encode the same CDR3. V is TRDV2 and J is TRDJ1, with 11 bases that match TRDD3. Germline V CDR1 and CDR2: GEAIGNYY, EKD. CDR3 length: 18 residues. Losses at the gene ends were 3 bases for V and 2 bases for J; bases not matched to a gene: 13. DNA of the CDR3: TGTGCCTGTGACGACGTACTGGGGGATAGAGAAGGAACCGATAAACTCATCTTT. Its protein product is CACDDVLGDREGTDKLIF.

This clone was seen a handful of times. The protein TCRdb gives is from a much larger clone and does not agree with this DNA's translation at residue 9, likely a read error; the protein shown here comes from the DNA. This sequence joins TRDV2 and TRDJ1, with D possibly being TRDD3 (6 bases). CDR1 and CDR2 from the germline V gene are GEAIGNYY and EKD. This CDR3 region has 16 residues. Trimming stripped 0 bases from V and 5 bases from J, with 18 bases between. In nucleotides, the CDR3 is TGTGCCTGTGACACCGTAACTACGGCGCTGGGGGATAAACTCATCTTT. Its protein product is CACDTVTTALGDKLIF.